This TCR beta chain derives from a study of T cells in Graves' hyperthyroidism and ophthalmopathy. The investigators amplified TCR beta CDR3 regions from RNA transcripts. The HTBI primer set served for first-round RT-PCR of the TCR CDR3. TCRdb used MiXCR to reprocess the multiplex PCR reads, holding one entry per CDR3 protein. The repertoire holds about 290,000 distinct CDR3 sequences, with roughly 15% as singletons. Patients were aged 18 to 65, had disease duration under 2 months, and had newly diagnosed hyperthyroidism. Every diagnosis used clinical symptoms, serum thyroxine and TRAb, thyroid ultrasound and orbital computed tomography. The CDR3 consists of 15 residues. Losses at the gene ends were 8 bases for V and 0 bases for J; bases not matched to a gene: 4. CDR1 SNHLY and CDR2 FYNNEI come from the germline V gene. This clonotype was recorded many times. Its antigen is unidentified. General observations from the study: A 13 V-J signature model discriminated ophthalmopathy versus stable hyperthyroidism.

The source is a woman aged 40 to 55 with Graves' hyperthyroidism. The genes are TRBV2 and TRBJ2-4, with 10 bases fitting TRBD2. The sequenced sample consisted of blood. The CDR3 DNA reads TGTGCCAGCGGACTAGCGGACATAGCCAAAAACATTCAGTACTTC. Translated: CASGLADIAKNIQYF.